The clone carrying this T cell receptor beta chain has a count of ten or more. Its antigen is not identified. The CDR3 spans 15 residues. Germline loops: CDR1 SQVTM, CDR2 ANQGSEA. The junction had 6 bases not matched to a gene; V was cut back by 1 base and J by 3 bases. The sample comes from a study of blood T cells in healthy people across ages. Whole-study results and caveats: Unsorted PBMCs blocked a conclusive comparison of naive and antigen-experienced cells.

The second PCR ran roughly 7 to 12 cycles with a sample-barcoded 5' primer and J-beta primers. TCRdb re-derived calls from the 5' RACE reads in MiXCR, one entry per CDR3 protein. The sample lists about 1.7 million distinct CDR3 sequences; 25% to 30% were seen once. The chain recombines TRBV29-1 with TRBJ2-7, with TRBD1 matching 10 bases. This receptor was obtained from a woman in her twenties or thirties in good health. The sequencing sample was made of blood. The CDR3 nucleotides are TGCAGCGTTGAAGGGAGGGACAGGGGACTCTACGAGCAGTACTTC. This codes for CSVEGRDRGLYEQYF.